This TCR beta chain was recovered during a study of T cell repertoires in cytomegalovirus infection. Study-wide context: Indications came from public TCR beta signatures; they pointed to CMV infection and to a matching HLA type. Study-wide results and limits: The ex vivo response showed dominance by HLA-C-restricted CMV-specific TCR beta clonotypes.

TCRdb processed the reads anew with MiXCR; each CDR3 protein has one entry. This table holds 150,000 to 200,000 distinct CDR3 sequences, under 15% found once. This clonotype showed up many times. Its antigen is undetermined. Deletions cut 2 bases from V and 0 bases from J, with 10 bases between. The CDR3 is 15 residues long. The sequence derives from a human donor in good health (CMV status not recorded). Some clones in this sample may be carry-over from other donors' samples. The specimen sequenced was PBMCs. The chain combines TRBV12-3 or TRBV12-4 with TRBJ1-1; no reliable D call. The CDR3 is CASSLNILMNTEAFF. CDR3 coding DNA: TGTGCCAGCAGTTTAAACATCCTCATGAACACTGAAGCTTTCTTT.